Listed below are T cell receptor beta chains from one sample, sequenced in a study of cytomegalovirus exposure and HLA in healthy donors. Sequenced by immunoSEQ multiplex PCR; TCRdb stores in-frame clones only, minus some. The data contain roughly 67,000 clones, around 80% of them singletons. Material for sequencing was PBMCs. These receptors were collected from a woman younger than 45 in good health and CMV-seronegative. Each CDR3 is given with its conserved first and last residue. A D gene is named only where the DNA matches it firmly. Clone size appears in some rows only: once, few, many, or a class for an expanded clone.

size: NA; D: TRBD1; V: TRBV4-3; J: TRBJ1-6; DNA: TGCGCCAGCAGCCCGAAGATGACAGGGAGGACTAATTCACCCCTCCACTTT; CDR3: CASSPKMTGRTNSPLHF
size: NA; D: NA; V: TRBV18; J: TRBJ2-7; DNA: TGTGCCAGCTCACCAAACTCCGGCTACGAGCAGTACTTC; CDR3: CASSPNSGYEQYF
size: once; D: TRBD1; V: TRBV7-8; J: TRBJ2-6; DNA: TGTGCCAGCAGCTCCCGGGACAGGGGGCCTGGGGCCAACGTCCTGACTTTC; CDR3: CASSSRDRGPGANVLTF
size: NA; D: TRBD1; V: TRBV30; J: TRBJ2-7; DNA: TGTGCCTGGAGCTTTGGGACAGGGGAATACGAGCAGTACTTC; CDR3: CAWSFGTGEYEQYF
size: few; D: NA; V: TRBV27; J: TRBJ2-1; DNA: TGTGCCAGCAGTCTGGACAGCTACAATGAGCAGTTCTTC; CDR3: CASSLDSYNEQFF
size: once; D: NA; V: TRBV4-1; J: TRBJ2-3; DNA: TGCGCCAGCAGCCAAGAAGTAGGCACAGATACGCAGTATTTT; CDR3: CASSQEVGTDTQYF
size: NA; D: NA; V: TRBV5-6; J: TRBJ1-1; DNA: TGTGCCAGCAGCTTAGACAGGTTTGCTGAAGCTTTCTTT; CDR3: CASSLDRFAEAFF
size: NA; D: NA; V: TRBV7-2; J: TRBJ1-1; DNA: TGTGCCAGCAGCTTGTTAACAGGGAACACTGAAGCTTTCTTT; CDR3: CASSLLTGNTEAFF
size: NA; D: NA; V: TRBV28; J: TRBJ1-1; DNA: TGTGCCAGCAGTGGGGGCATGAACACTGAAGCTTTCTTT; CDR3: CASSGGMNTEAFF
size: NA; D: TRBD2; V: TRBV28; J: TRBJ2-4; DNA: TGTGCCAGCAGTTTTATCAGCCCCGGGGGGGCCAAAAACATTCAGTACTTC; CDR3: CASSFISPGGAKNIQYF
size: once; D: NA; V: TRBV4-3; J: TRBJ2-3; DNA: TGCGCCAGCAGCCAAGGGTTAGCGGCGGATACGCAGTATTTT; CDR3: CASSQGLAADTQYF
size: NA; D: NA; V: TRBV6-5; J: TRBJ2-5; DNA: TGTGCCAGCAGCCCCCCTGGTAGCGGGACCCAGTACTTC; CDR3: CASSPPGSGTQYF
size: NA; D: NA; V: TRBV9; J: TRBJ2-4; DNA: TGTGCCAGCAGCGTAGAGACTGGAAACATTCAGTACTTC; CDR3: CASSVETGNIQYF
size: NA; D: TRBD1; V: TRBV11-2; J: TRBJ1-2; DNA: TGTGCCAGCAGCTCGACAGGGAATAACTATGGCTACACCTTC; CDR3: CASSSTGNNYGYTF
size: NA; D: TRBD1; V: TRBV11-2; J: TRBJ2-3; DNA: TGTGCCAGCAGCTTAGCAGGGGGTGGTACAGATACGCAGTATTTT; CDR3: CASSLAGGGTDTQYF
size: NA; D: TRBD2; V: TRBV5-1; J: TRBJ2-1; DNA: TGCGCCAGCAGCTTTTACCGAAGGACTAGCGGGGGCGCTAGCTCCTACAATGAGCAGTTCTTC; CDR3: CASSFYRRTSGGASSYNEQFF
size: NA; D: TRBD1; V: TRBV6-5; J: TRBJ1-3; DNA: TGTGCCAGCAGCAAAAATCCGGGACAGTTCTATTTT; CDR3: CASSKNPGQFYF
size: NA; D: NA; V: TRBV4-1; J: TRBJ2-7; DNA: TGCGCCAGCAGCCCGCGTGGCAGGATCGGCTACGAGCAGTACTTC; CDR3: CASSPRGRIGYEQYF
size: NA; D: NA; V: TRBV7-9; J: TRBJ1-4; DNA: TGTGCCAGCAGCTTCACAGGTTCCAGGGATGAAAAACTGTTTTTT; CDR3: CASSFTGSRDEKLFF
size: NA; D: TRBD1; V: TRBV5-1; J: TRBJ2-1; DNA: TGCGCCAGCAGCGGGGACAGGGAGCTCTACAATGAGCAGTTCTTC; CDR3: CASSGDRELYNEQFF
size: once; D: NA; V: TRBV5-4; J: TRBJ2-5; DNA: TGTGCCAGCAGCTTGATCTCGGGCCAAGAGACCCAGTACTTC; CDR3: CASSLISGQETQYF
size: NA; D: TRBD1; V: TRBV7-8; J: TRBJ1-1; DNA: TGTGCCAGCAGCCCATCCGGGACAGGGTGGGCCAACACTGAAGCTTTCTTT; CDR3: CASSPSGTGWANTEAFF
size: once; D: TRBD2; V: TRBV7-6; J: TRBJ2-5; DNA: TGTGCCAGCAGCTTAGTAGAGCGGGGGGCCACCCAAGAGACCCAGTACTTC; CDR3: CASSLVERGATQETQYF
size: NA; D: NA; V: TRBV25-1; J: TRBJ2-7; DNA: TGTGCCAGCAGAAACACTGGGGGCCACGAGCAGTACTTC; CDR3: CASRNTGGHEQYF
size: NA; D: NA; V: TRBV5-1; J: TRBJ1-2; DNA: TGCGCCAGCAGCTTAGCAACGGGGGTGAGCTATGGCTACACCTTC; CDR3: CASSLATGVSYGYTF
size: few; D: TRBD1; V: TRBV19; J: TRBJ2-2; DNA: TGTGCCAGTAGTATGGCCTGGGACAGCTACACCGGGGAGCTGTTTTTT; CDR3: CASSMAWDSYTGELFF
size: NA; D: NA; V: TRBV2; J: TRBJ2-1; DNA: TGTGCCAGCAGGGGAGTACCGGACTACAATGAGCAGTTCTTC; CDR3: CASRGVPDYNEQFF
size: NA; D: NA; V: TRBV6-1; J: TRBJ2-5; DNA: TGTGCCAGCAGTGACAGGGTACGAGAGACCCAGTACTTC; CDR3: CASSDRVRETQYF
size: few; D: NA; V: TRBV10-1; J: TRBJ1-6; DNA: TGCGCCAGCGCCCAGGATAGCGGCGGTTCACCCCTCCACTTT; CDR3: CASAQDSGGSPLHF
size: NA; D: TRBD2; V: TRBV5-4; J: TRBJ2-2; DNA: TGTGCCAGCAGCCGACCTACTAGCGGGGGCGCCGGGGAGCTGTTTTTT; CDR3: CASSRPTSGGAGELFF
size: NA; D: NA; V: TRBV11-3; J: TRBJ1-1; DNA: TGTGCCAGCAGCTTAGGGCAGAACACTGAAGCTTTCTTT; CDR3: CASSLGQNTEAFF
size: NA; D: NA; V: TRBV5-5; J: TRBJ1-2; DNA: TGTGCCAGCAGCCCCGACCCAGGGAACTCTGTCTATGGCTACACCTTC; CDR3: CASSPDPGNSVYGYTF
size: once; D: NA; V: TRBV21-1; J: TRBJ2-5; DNA: TGTGCCAGCAGCAAAATGGGGAAGTACAGGGCCCTCCCCCGACCTGTCGTCCTCCAAGAGACCCAGTACTTC; CDR3: CASSKMGKYRALPRPVVLQETQYF
size: NA; D: TRBD1; V: TRBV7-8; J: TRBJ1-2; DNA: TGTGCCAGCAGCACCGACAGGGGGCAGGTCTATGGCTACACCTTC; CDR3: CASSTDRGQVYGYTF
size: NA; D: NA; V: TRBV9; J: TRBJ2-1; DNA: TGTGCCAGCAGCGTAGAAGGCGGTTCCTCCTACAATGAGCAGTTCTTC; CDR3: CASSVEGGSSYNEQFF
size: NA; D: TRBD1; V: TRBV11-3; J: TRBJ2-7; DNA: TGTGCCAGCAGCTTAGGGGACAGATCCTACGAGCAGTACTTC; CDR3: CASSLGDRSYEQYF
size: NA; D: TRBD1; V: TRBV30; J: TRBJ1-6; DNA: TGTGCCTGGGGACAGGCCAACTCCTATAATTCACCCCTCCACTTT; CDR3: CAWGQANSYNSPLHF
size: NA; D: TRBD1; V: TRBV14; J: TRBJ2-7; DNA: TGTGCCAGCAGCCAAGAGCTGACAGGGTTGGGCGAGCAGTACTTC; CDR3: CASSQELTGLGEQYF
size: few; D: TRBD2; V: TRBV9; J: TRBJ2-7; DNA: TGTGCCAGCAGCCCCTCCGGGACTAGCAGCTACGAGCAGTACTTC; CDR3: CASSPSGTSSYEQYF
size: NA; D: TRBD1; V: TRBV6-1; J: TRBJ2-7; DNA: TGTGCCAGCTTTGCGACAGGGGGTCCCTACGAGCAGTACTTC; CDR3: CASFATGGPYEQYF
size: few; D: TRBD1; V: TRBV4-1; J: TRBJ2-5; DNA: TGCGCCAGCAGTCTCCCCGGCAGGGGGGAGACCCAGTACTTC; CDR3: CASSLPGRGETQYF
size: few; D: TRBD2; V: TRBV5-8; J: TRBJ2-1; DNA: TGTGCCAGCAGCTTGGTTGGGACTAGCGGGGGGGGCGTCCCCCAGTTCTTC; CDR3: CASSLVGTSGGGVPQFF